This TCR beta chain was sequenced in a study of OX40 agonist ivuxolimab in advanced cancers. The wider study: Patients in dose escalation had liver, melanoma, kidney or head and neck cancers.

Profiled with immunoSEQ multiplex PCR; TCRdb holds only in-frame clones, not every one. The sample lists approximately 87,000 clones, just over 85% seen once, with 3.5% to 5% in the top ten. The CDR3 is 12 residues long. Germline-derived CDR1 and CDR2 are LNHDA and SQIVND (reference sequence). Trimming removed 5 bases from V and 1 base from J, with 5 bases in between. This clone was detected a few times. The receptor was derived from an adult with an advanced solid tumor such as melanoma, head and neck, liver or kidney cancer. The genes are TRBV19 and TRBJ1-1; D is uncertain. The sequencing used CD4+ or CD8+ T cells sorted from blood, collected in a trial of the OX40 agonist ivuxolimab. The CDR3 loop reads CASSYKNTEAFF. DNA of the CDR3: TGTGCCAGTAGTTACAAGAACACTGAAGCTTTCTTT. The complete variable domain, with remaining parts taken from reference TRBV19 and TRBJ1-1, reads DGGITQSPKYLFRKEGQNVTLSCEQNLNHDAMYWYRQDPGQGLRLIYYSQIVNDFQKGDIAEGYSVSREKKESFPLTVTSAQKNPTAFYLCASSYKNTEAFFGQGTRLTVV.